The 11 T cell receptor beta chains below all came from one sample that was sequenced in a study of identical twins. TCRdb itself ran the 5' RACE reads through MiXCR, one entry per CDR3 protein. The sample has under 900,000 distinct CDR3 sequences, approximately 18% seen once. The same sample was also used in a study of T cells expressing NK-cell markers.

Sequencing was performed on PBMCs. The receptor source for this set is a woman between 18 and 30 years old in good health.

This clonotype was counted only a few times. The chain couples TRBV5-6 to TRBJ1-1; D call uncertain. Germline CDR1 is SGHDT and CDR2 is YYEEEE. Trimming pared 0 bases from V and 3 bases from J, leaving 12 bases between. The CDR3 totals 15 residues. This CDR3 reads CASSLVVRVYTEAFF. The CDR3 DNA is TGTGCCAGCAGCTTGGTAGTTAGGGTGTACACTGAAGCTTTCTTT.

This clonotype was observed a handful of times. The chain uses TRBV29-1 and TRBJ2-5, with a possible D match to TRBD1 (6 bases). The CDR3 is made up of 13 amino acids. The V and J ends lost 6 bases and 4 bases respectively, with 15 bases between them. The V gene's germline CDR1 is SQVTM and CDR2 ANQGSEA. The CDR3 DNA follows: TGCAGCGTGGTTCCCGGGACACGAGAGACCCAGTACTTC. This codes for CSVVPGTRETQYF.

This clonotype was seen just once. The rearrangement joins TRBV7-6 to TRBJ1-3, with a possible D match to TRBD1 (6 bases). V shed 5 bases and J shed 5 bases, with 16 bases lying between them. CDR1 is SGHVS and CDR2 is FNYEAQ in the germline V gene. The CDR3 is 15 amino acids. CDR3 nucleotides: TGTGCCAGCAGCGCTAACAGGGCCTGGAGAAACACCATATATTTT. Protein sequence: CASSANRAWRNTIYF. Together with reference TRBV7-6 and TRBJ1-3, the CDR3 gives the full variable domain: GAGVSQSPRYKVTKRGQDVALRCDPISGHVSLYWYRQALGQGPEFLTYFNYEAQQDKSGLPNDRFSAERPEGSISTLTIQRTEQRDSAMYRCASSANRAWRNTIYFGEGSWLTVV.

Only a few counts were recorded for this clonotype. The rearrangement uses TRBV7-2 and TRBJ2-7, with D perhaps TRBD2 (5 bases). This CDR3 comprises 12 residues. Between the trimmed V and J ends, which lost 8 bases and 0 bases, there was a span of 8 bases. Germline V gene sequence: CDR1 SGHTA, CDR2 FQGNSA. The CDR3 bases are TGTGCCAGCGCGGGTAGCTCCTACGAGCAGTACTTC. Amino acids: CASAGSSYEQYF.

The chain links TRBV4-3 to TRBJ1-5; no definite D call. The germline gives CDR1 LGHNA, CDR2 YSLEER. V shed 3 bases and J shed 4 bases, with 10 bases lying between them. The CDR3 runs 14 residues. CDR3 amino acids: CASSQRAGNQPQHF. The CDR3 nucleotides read TGCGCCAGCAGCCAGCGAGCAGGAAATCAGCCCCAGCATTTT.

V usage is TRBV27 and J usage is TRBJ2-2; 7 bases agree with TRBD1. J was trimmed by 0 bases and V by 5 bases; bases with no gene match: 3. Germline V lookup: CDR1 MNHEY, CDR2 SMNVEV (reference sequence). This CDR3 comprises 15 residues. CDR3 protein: CASSNRGANTGELFF. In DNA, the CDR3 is TGTGCCAGCAGTAACAGGGGAGCGAACACCGGGGAGCTGTTTTTT.

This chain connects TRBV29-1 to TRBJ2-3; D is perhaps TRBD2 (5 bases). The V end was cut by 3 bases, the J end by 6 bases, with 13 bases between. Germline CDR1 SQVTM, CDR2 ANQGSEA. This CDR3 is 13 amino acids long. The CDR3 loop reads CSVDVERGDTQYF. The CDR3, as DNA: TGCAGCGTTGACGTGGAGAGAGGGGATACGCAGTATTTT.

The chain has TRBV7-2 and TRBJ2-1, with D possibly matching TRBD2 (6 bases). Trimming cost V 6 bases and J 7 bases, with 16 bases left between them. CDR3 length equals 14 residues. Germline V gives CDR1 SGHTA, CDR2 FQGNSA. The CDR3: CASSYDSGLNEQFF. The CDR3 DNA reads TGTGCCAGCAGTTACGACTCGGGACTTAATGAGCAGTTCTTC.

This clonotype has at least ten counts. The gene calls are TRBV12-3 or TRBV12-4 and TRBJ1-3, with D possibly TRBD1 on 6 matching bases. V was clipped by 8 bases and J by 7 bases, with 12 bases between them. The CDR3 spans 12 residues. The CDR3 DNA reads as TGTGCCAGCCGACAGGAGAGGAACACCATATATTTT. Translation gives CASRQERNTIYF.

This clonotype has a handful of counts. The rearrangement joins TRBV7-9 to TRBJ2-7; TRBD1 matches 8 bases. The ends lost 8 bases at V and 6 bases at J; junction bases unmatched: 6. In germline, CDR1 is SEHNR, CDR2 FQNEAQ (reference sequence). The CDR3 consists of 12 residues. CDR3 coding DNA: TGTGCCAGCTTGACACAGGGGGGCGAGCAGTACTTC. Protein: CASLTQGGEQYF. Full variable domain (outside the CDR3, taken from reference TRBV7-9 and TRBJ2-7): DTGVSQNPRHKITKRGQNVTFRCDPISEHNRLYWYRQTLGQGPEFLTYFQNEAQLEKSRLLSDRFSAERPKGSFSTLEIQRTEQGDSAMYLCASLTQGGEQYFGPGTRLTVT.

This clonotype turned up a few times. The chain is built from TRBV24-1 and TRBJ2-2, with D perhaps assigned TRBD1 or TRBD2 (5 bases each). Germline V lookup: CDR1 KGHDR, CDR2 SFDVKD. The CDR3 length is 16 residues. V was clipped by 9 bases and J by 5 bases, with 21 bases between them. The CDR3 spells CATLSLARGPTGELFF. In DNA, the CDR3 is TGTGCCACCCTTAGTCTAGCCCGGGGCCCTACCGGGGAGCTGTTTTTT.